Each of the 28 T cell receptor beta chains below was sequenced from the same sample in a study of fetal regulatory T cell absence and autoimmunity. Sequencing used immunoSEQ multiplex PCR; TCRdb keeps in-frame clones, though not all of them. This sample has around 100,000 clones, with approximately 79% found just once. Specimen: pancreas tissue. Every receptor here comes from a male donor with IPEX syndrome.

This clone was recorded a few times. V usage is TRBV19 and J usage is TRBJ1-6; D might be TRBD1 (5 bases). The CDR3 totals 16 residues. The germline CDR1 and CDR2 sequences are LNHDA and SQIVND (reference sequence). The V gene lost 5 bases and the J gene lost 5 bases, with 16 bases spanning the gap. The CDR3 loop is CASSPSGAANNSPLHF. DNA for the CDR3: TGTGCCAGTAGTCCCTCCGGGGCAGCCAATAATTCACCCCTCCACTTT. The variable domain in full, completed from reference TRBV19 and TRBJ1-6, reads DGGITQSPKYLFRKEGQNVTLSCEQNLNHDAMYWYRQDPGQGLRLIYYSQIVNDFQKGDIAEGYSVSREKKESFPLTVTSAQKNPTAFYLCASSPSGAANNSPLHFGNGTRLTVT.

The chain has TRBV9 and TRBJ2-2; no firm D call. Germline V gene data show CDR1 as SGDLS and CDR2 as YYNGEE. The CDR3 is 15 residues long. V lost 4 bases, J lost 6 bases, and 16 bases lay in between. The CDR3 spells CASSPLGLTPGELFF. Written as DNA, the CDR3 is TGTGCCAGCAGCCCTCTAGGTCTTACGCCCGGGGAGCTGTTTTTT. Using reference TRBV9 and TRBJ2-2 for the parts outside the CDR3, the full variable domain is DSGVTQTPKHLITATGQRVTLRCSPRSGDLSVYWYQQSLDQGLQFLIQYYNGEERAKGNILERFSAQQFPDLHSELNLSSLELGDSALYFCASSPLGLTPGELFFGEGSRLTVL.

On this clone: A read error may account for a junction end that differs from germline. The chain is built from TRBV18 and TRBJ2-3; 7 bases align to TRBD2. The CDR3 has 15 amino acids. Looked up from germline, CDR1 is KGHSH and CDR2 is LQKENI. The CDR3 sequence is CASSPPTGRQGTQYF. CDR3 in DNA: TGTGCCAGCTCTCCACCCACCGGGAGGCAGGGTACGCAGTATTTT. The whole variable domain, remainder taken from reference TRBV18 and TRBJ2-3, is NAGVMQNPRHLVRRRGQEARLRCSPMKGHSHVYWYRQLPEEGLKFMVYLQKENIIDESGMPKERFSAEFPKEGPSILRIQQVVRGDSAAYFCASSPPTGRQGTQYFGPGTRLTVL.

The chain couples TRBV7-6 to TRBJ2-7; TRBD1 agrees at 8 bases. Germline lookup yields CDR1 SGHVS and CDR2 FNYEAQ. Trimming removed 0 bases from V and 6 bases from J; junction bases left unmatched: 4. The CDR3 runs 14 residues. CDR3 coding DNA: TGTGCCAGCAGCTTAGCCGGACAGGGAAGCGAGCAGTACTTC. Its protein is CASSLAGQGSEQYF.

V gene TRBV30 combines with J gene TRBJ2-3; a weak D match, TRBD2 (5 bases). Germline V CDR1 and CDR2: GTSNPN, SVGIG (reference sequence). This CDR3 has 13 amino acids. Trimming took 4 bases from V and 5 from J, leaving 13 bases between them. Written as DNA, the CDR3 is TGTGCCTGGATGGAAGGGAGTGGAGATACGCAGTATTTT. Translation: CAWMEGSGDTQYF.

This rearrangement joins TRBV5-1 to TRBJ2-3, with 10 bases aligning to TRBD2. The CDR3 length is 19 residues. V was pared by 0 bases and J by 1 base, with 11 bases of the junction left unmatched. CDR1 is SGHRS, CDR2 YFSETQ, per germline. CDR3 region: CASSLARTAGGLRTDTQYF. The CDR3 nucleotides are TGCGCCAGCAGCTTGGCCAGAACAGCGGGGGGGCTCCGCACAGATACGCAGTATTTT.

V is TRBV6-5 and J is TRBJ1-2; no firm D call. The CDR3 runs to 13 residues. The ends were cut back, 2 bases at V and 1 base at J, with 5 bases in the middle. Germline values: CDR1 MNHEY, CDR2 SVGAGI. This chain's CDR3 is CASSYTNNYGYTF. The DNA for the CDR3 is TGTGCCAGCAGTTACACGAATAACTATGGCTACACCTTC.

The J gene is TRBJ2-7, the V gene TRBV5-1, with 14 bases fitting TRBD2. The germline gives CDR1 SGHRS, CDR2 YFSETQ. The CDR3 covers 13 residues. Trimming removed 0 bases from V and 12 bases from J; junction bases left unmatched: 2. The CDR3 DNA follows: TGCGCCAGCAGCTTGGCCGGGACTAGCGGGAGGTACTTC. Its protein product is CASSLAGTSGRYF.

V is TRBV11-2 and J is TRBJ2-3; 10 bases fit TRBD1. This CDR3 region has 15 residues. Germline assignment: CDR1 SGHAT and CDR2 FQNNGV. V was pared by 5 bases and J by 9 bases, with 11 bases of the junction left unmatched. This CDR3 is CASSRGTGDLRTQYF. CDR3 DNA: TGTGCCAGCAGCCGTGGGACAGGGGACCTACGAACGCAGTATTTT.

The rearrangement joins TRBV27 to TRBJ1-2; D not certain. The V end lost 6 bases, the J end lost 2 bases, and 10 bases lay between the germline ends. Germline lookup yields CDR1 MNHEY and CDR2 SMNVEV (reference sequence). The CDR3 runs 13 residues. The CDR3 DNA reads as TGTGCCAGCAGAATTGGATGGAACTATGGCTACACCTTC. It yields the protein CASRIGWNYGYTF.

The chain uses TRBV7-9 and TRBJ2-7, with 14 bases lining up with TRBD2. J gave up 5 bases and V 3 bases, and 3 bases lay outside the gene matches. This CDR3 has 15 amino acids. Germline values: CDR1 SEHNR, CDR2 FQNEAQ (reference sequence). The CDR3 bases are TGTGCCAGCAGCTTGACTAGCGGGGGGGCTCACGAGCAGTACTTC. It is translated as CASSLTSGGAHEQYF.

V and J are TRBV2 and TRBJ1-2; the D is unclear. The germline V gene encodes CDR1 SNHLY and CDR2 FYNNEI. The CDR3 extends over 16 amino acids. V was shortened by 4 bases and J by 4 bases, with 19 bases between the two germline ends. The CDR3 DNA sequence: TGTGCCAGCAGTGGGAGGGTCCTATTACTCCGCTATGGCTACACCTTC. Translating it yields CASSGRVLLLRYGYTF.

This chain links TRBV4-2 with TRBJ2-7, with 12 bases fitting TRBD2. Per germline, CDR1 LGHNA and CDR2 YNFKEQ. The V and J ends lost 0 bases and 5 bases, in that order; junction bases with no gene match: 8. The CDR3 is 17 amino acids. The CDR3 DNA reads as TGTGCCAGCAGCCAAGACCCGGGACTAGCGGGTTTACACGAGCAGTACTTC. Translation gives CASSQDPGLAGLHEQYF.

The rearrangement joins TRBV11-2 to TRBJ2-4, with D unresolved. The CDR3 loop spans 13 amino acids. Trimming shortened V by 2 bases and J by 2 bases, and 4 bases separated the two germline ends. Germline CDR1 is SGHAT and CDR2 is FQNNGV. The CDR3 reads CASSLRSKNIQYF. Written as DNA, the CDR3 is TGTGCCAGCAGCTTACGGTCCAAAAACATTCAGTACTTC.

This clone was observed a handful of times. The chain is built from TRBV7-6 and TRBJ2-7; TRBD2 agrees at 7 bases. The CDR3 covers 17 residues. CDR1 SGHVS and CDR2 FNYEAQ come from the germline V gene. J was trimmed by 0 bases and V by 1 base; bases with no gene match: 9. The CDR3: CASSLEPGGRNSYEQYF. In nucleotides, the CDR3 is TGTGCCAGCAGCTTAGAGCCGGGAGGACGGAACTCCTACGAGCAGTACTTC.

This clone was observed a handful of times. The rearrangement uses TRBV27 and TRBJ2-7; no clear D. CDR3 size: 13 residues. Trimming stripped 10 bases from V and 5 bases from J, with 18 bases between. Germline CDR1 is MNHEY and CDR2 is SMNVEV (reference sequence). CDR3 DNA: TGTGCCACCTCGGTGGCAGGCTTCCACGAGCAGTACTTC. Translation gives CATSVAGFHEQYF.

V is TRBV19 and J is TRBJ1-1; D gene ambiguous. The germline V gene has CDR1 LNHDA and CDR2 SQIVND (reference sequence). The CDR3 is made up of 13 amino acids. Deletions cut 0 bases from V and 6 bases from J, with 8 bases between. The chain's CDR3 is CASSIDWLAEAFF. Here the CDR3 DNA reads TGTGCCAGTAGTATAGACTGGCTGGCTGAAGCTTTCTTT.

V and J are TRBV5-8 and TRBJ1-4; D is perhaps TRBD1 (5 bases). The V end was cut by 6 bases, the J end by 6 bases, with 12 bases between. Germline CDR1 reads SGHTS; CDR2 reads YDEGEE. The CDR3 contains 13 residues. The CDR3 sequence is CASTLRGYEKLFF. CDR3 bases: TGTGCCAGCACTCTGAGGGGTTATGAAAAACTGTTTTTT.

This chain uses TRBV4-1 with TRBJ1-3; 9 nucleotides align to TRBD1. The CDR3 totals 15 residues. Germline assignment: CDR1 MGHRA and CDR2 YSYEKL. V lost 8 bases to trimming and J lost 1 base; unmatched junction nucleotides: 6. CDR3 bases: TGCGCCAGCGGGGACAGGGTCCGGTCTGGAAACACCATATATTTT. Its translation is CASGDRVRSGNTIYF.

This clone was counted between two and nine times. The V gene is TRBV7-9, the J gene TRBJ2-7; unclear D gene. The CDR3 extends over 14 amino acids. Trimming took off 3 bases at V and 1 base at J, with 10 bases between the two ends. CDR1 and CDR2 from the germline V gene are SEHNR and FQNEAQ (reference sequence). The CDR3 DNA reads as TGTGCCAGCAGCTTTGCAGGAACATCCTACGAGCAGTACTTC. This encodes CASSFAGTSYEQYF.

The J gene is TRBJ1-5, the V gene TRBV30; perhaps TRBD1 as D (5 bases). The germline V gene has CDR1 GTSNPN and CDR2 SVGIG (reference sequence). V lost 2 bases to trimming and J lost 3 bases, with 8 bases between them. The CDR3 has 13 residues. CDR3 sequence (DNA): TGTGCCTGGAGTCCAGGGTTCAATCAGCCCCAGCATTTT. It encodes CAWSPGFNQPQHF. Using reference TRBV30 and TRBJ1-5 for the parts outside the CDR3, the full variable domain is SQTIHQWPATLVQPVGSPLSLECTVEGTSNPNLYWYRQAAGRGLQLLFYSVGIGQISSEVPQNLSASRPQDRQFILSSKKLLLSDSGFYLCAWSPGFNQPQHFGDGTRLSIL.

This sequence joins TRBV11-2 and TRBJ2-1; 14 bases are shared with TRBD2. Germline V gene data show CDR1 as SGHAT and CDR2 as FQNNGV. The junction had 1 base not matched to a gene; V was cut back by 3 bases and J by 6 bases. The CDR3 is made up of 15 amino acids. CDR3 sequence reads: CASSLTSGGANEQFF. CDR3 coding DNA: TGTGCCAGCAGCTTGACTAGCGGGGGGGCCAATGAGCAGTTCTTC.

The V call is TRBV10-3, the J call TRBJ2-7; 7 bases map to TRBD1. V lost 2 bases, J lost 6 bases, and 4 bases stayed unmatched. The CDR3 spans 13 residues. Germline CDR1 is ENHRY and CDR2 is SYGVKD. The CDR3 sequence: CAISEGQVPEQYF. The CDR3 nucleotides read TGTGCCATCAGTGAGGGACAGGTTCCCGAGCAGTACTTC.

The rearrangement joins TRBV10-3 to TRBJ2-3, with TRBD2 matching over 9 bases. CDR1 is ENHRY and CDR2 is SYGVKD in the germline V gene. J gave up 2 bases and V 10 bases, and 13 bases lay outside the gene matches. The CDR3 runs to 16 residues. CDR3 in amino acids: CATVYPLAGHTDTQYF. The CDR3 DNA sequence: TGTGCCACCGTCTATCCTCTAGCGGGGCACACAGATACGCAGTATTTT.

The chain has TRBV14 and TRBJ2-1; D is uncertain. The CDR3 is 15 residues long. V dropped 0 bases and J dropped 4 bases, with 10 bases sitting between them. Looked up from germline, CDR1 is SGHDN and CDR2 is FVKESK. The CDR3 DNA reads TGTGCCAGCAGCCAAGAGTCTGGCAGTTACAATGAGCAGTTCTTC. This gives the protein CASSQESGSYNEQFF. The complete variable domain, with remaining parts taken from reference TRBV14 and TRBJ2-1, reads EAGVTQFPSHSVIEKGQTVTLRCDPISGHDNLYWYRRVMGKEIKFLLHFVKESKQDESGMPNNRFLAERTGGTYSTLKVQPAELEDSGVYFCASSQESGSYNEQFFGPGTRLTVL.

V gene TRBV12-5 combines with J gene TRBJ1-2; possible D gene TRBD1, 5 bases. V lost 6 bases and J 5 bases, leaving 16 bases between the germline ends. The CDR3 sequence is 14 residues long. The germline CDR1 and CDR2 sequences are LGHNT and FRNRAP. CDR3 sequence reads: CASGRGAGRYGYTF. CDR3 coding DNA: TGTGCTAGTGGCCGAGGTGCAGGGCGGTATGGCTACACCTTC. The full variable domain, in which reference TRBV12-5 and TRBJ1-2 provide the parts outside the CDR3, is DARVTQTPRHKVTEMGQEVTMRCQPILGHNTVFWYRQTMMQGLELLAYFRNRAPLDDSGMPKDRFSAEMPDATLATLKIQPSEPRDSAVYFCASGRGAGRYGYTFGSGTRLTVV.

V usage is TRBV18 and J usage is TRBJ2-7; 7 bases are a match to TRBD1. V lost 1 base, J lost 0 bases, and 0 bases stayed unmatched. Per the germline V gene, CDR1 is KGHSH and CDR2 is LQKENI. The CDR3 contains 14 residues. This CDR3 reads CASSPHRGSYEQYF. CDR3 nucleotides: TGTGCCAGCTCACCACACAGGGGCTCCTACGAGCAGTACTTC.

The V call is TRBV27, the J call TRBJ1-1, with D perhaps matching TRBD1 (6 bases). The CDR3 consists of 13 residues. V was pared by 3 bases and J by 1 base, with 6 bases between. Germline assignment: CDR1 MNHEY and CDR2 SMNVEV (reference sequence). For the CDR3, the DNA is TGTGCCAGCAGTTTGACAGGGAACACTGAAGCTTTCTTT. Its translation: CASSLTGNTEAFF.